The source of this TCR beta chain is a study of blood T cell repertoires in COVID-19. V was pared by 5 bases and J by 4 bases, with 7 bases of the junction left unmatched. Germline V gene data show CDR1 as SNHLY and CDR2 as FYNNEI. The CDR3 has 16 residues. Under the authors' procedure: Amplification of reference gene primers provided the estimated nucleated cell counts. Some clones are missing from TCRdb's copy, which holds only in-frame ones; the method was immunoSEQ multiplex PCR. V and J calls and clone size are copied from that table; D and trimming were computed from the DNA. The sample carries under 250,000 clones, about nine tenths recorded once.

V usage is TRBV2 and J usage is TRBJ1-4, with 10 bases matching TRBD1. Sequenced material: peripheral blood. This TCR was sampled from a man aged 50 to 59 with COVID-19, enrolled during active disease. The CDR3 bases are TGTGCCAGCAGTCCAACCCGGACAGGGGGTAATGAAAAACTGTTTTTT. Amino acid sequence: CASSPTRTGGNEKLFF.